These 6 T cell receptor beta chains share one sample of origin, sequenced in a study of cytomegalovirus exposure and HLA in healthy donors. The PCR was carried out with 60 Vbeta primers and 13 Jbeta primers. The data were produced by immunoSEQ multiplex PCR, yet TCRdb's version contains in-frame clones alone and is incomplete. The sample carries fewer than 200,000 clones, around 68% recorded once. Sequences were obtained from PBMCs. Source of these receptors: a man in his fifties or sixties in good health and CMV-seronegative.

The chain uses TRBV4-3 and TRBJ2-7; perhaps TRBD2 as D (5 bases). This CDR3 is built from 13 residues. V shed 5 bases and J shed 3 bases, with 11 bases lying between them. CDR1 is LGHNA, CDR2 YSLEER, per germline. The CDR3 spells CASSSGLHYEQYF. The CDR3 nucleotides read TGCGCCAGCAGCTCCGGACTCCACTACGAGCAGTACTTC.

The chain has TRBV7-9 and TRBJ1-6, with D perhaps TRBD1 (5 bases). The CDR3 contains 14 residues. The germline V and J ends were trimmed by 2 bases and 7 bases, with 9 bases remaining between them. CDR1 and CDR2 from the germline V gene are SEHNR and FQNEAQ (reference sequence). CDR3 in amino acids: CASSLQGPNSPLHF. Written as DNA, the CDR3 is TGTGCCAGCAGCTTACAGGGCCCAAATTCACCCCTCCACTTT.

This chain uses TRBV27 with TRBJ2-7; TRBD1 might be the D (5 bases). Germline CDR1 reads MNHEY; CDR2 reads SMNVEV (reference sequence). With 5 bases removed from V and 4 bases from J, the gap between germline ends came to 12 bases. This CDR3 has 13 residues. The CDR3 nucleotides read TGTGCCAGCAGTCAGGGAACTGGTTACGAGCAGTACTTC. Amino acids: CASSQGTGYEQYF.

This clone was recorded a few times. The chain joins TRBV6-1 to TRBJ1-5; no firm D call. V lost 6 bases to trimming and J lost 4 bases, with 13 bases between them. This CDR3 comprises 14 residues. The germline gives CDR1 MNHNS, CDR2 SASEGT. The CDR3 nucleotides are TGTGCCAGCAGCCCGGACTTATTAAATCAGCCCCAGCATTTT. It yields the protein CASSPDLLNQPQHF.

The chain couples TRBV5-4 to TRBJ1-3; D gene unclear. This CDR3 comprises 14 residues. Per the germline V gene, CDR1 is SGHNT and CDR2 is YYREEE (reference sequence). The ends were cut back, 3 bases at V and 0 bases at J, with 7 bases in the middle. CDR3 sequence: CASSSDSSGNTIYF. The CDR3 DNA reads TGTGCCAGCAGCTCAGACTCCTCTGGAAACACCATATATTTT.

The gene calls are TRBV25-1 and TRBJ1-5, with a possible D match to TRBD1 (6 bases). Germline CDR1 and CDR2: MGHDK and SYGVNS. V was shortened by 4 bases and J by 6 bases, with 16 bases between the two germline ends. The CDR3 extends over 15 amino acids. CDR3: CASSAPARGSQPQHF. CDR3 coding DNA: TGTGCCAGCAGTGCCCCCGCCAGGGGAAGTCAGCCCCAGCATTTT. Based on the CDR3 plus reference TRBV25-1 and TRBJ1-5, the full variable domain is EADIYQTPRYLVIGTGKKITLECSQTMGHDKMYWYQQDPGMELHLIHYSYGVNSTEKGDLSSESTVSRIRTEHFPLTLESARPSHTSQYLCASSAPARGSQPQHFGDGTRLSIL.